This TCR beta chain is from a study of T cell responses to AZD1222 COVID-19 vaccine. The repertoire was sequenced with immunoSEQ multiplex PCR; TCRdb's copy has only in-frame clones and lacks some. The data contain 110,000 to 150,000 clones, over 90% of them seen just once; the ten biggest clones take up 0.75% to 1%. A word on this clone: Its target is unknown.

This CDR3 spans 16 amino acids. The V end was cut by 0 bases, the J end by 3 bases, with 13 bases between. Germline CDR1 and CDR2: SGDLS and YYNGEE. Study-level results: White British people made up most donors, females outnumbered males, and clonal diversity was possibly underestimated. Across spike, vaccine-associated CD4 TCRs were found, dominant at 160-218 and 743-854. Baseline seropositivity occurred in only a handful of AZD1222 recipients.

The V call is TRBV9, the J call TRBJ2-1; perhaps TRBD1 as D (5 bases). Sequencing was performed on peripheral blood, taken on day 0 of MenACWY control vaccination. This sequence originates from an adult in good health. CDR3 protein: CASSVGGRADYNEQFF. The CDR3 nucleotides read TGTGCCAGCAGCGTAGGGGGCAGGGCCGACTACAATGAGCAGTTCTTC.